The next 10 T cell receptor beta chains were all read from a single sample in a study of blood T cell repertoires in COVID-19. Profiling relied on immunoSEQ multiplex PCR, and the TCRdb table lists in-frame clones only, not all of them. The sample lists about 400,000 clones; around 89% were seen once. Sequencing used peripheral blood. The receptors stem from a man in his forties with acute or convalescent COVID-19.

The chain carries TRBV7-2 and TRBJ1-2; TRBD1 matches 7 bases. After removal of 5 bases from V and 14 bases from J, the junction contained 8 bases not matched to a gene. Germline V gene sequence: CDR1 SGHTA, CDR2 FQGNSA. The CDR3 is 11 residues long. CDR3 nucleotide sequence: TGTGCCAGCAGCCTCGACAGGGTGGGGACCTTC. As protein: CASSLDRVGTF.

The sample holds one count of this clone. The chain employs TRBV7-9 and TRBJ2-1; 10 bases agree with TRBD2. CDR1 is SEHNR, CDR2 FQNEAQ, per germline (reference sequence). The V gene end was trimmed by 4 bases and the J gene end by 4 bases; junction bases not matched to a gene: 7. This CDR3 is built from 16 residues. CDR3 residues: CASSSHRTSGYNEQFF. CDR3 DNA sequence: TGTGCCAGCAGCTCCCACCGGACTAGCGGATACAATGAGCAGTTCTTC. The full variable domain, in which reference TRBV7-9 and TRBJ2-1 provide the parts outside the CDR3, is DTGVSQNPRHKITKRGQNVTFRCDPISEHNRLYWYRQTLGQGPEFLTYFQNEAQLEKSRLLSDRFSAERPKGSFSTLEIQRTEQGDSAMYLCASSSHRTSGYNEQFFGPGTRLTVL.

The chain uses TRBV30 and TRBJ2-4; 7 bases map to TRBD1. Trimming at V came to 1 base and at J to 5 bases, leaving 5 bases not matched to a gene. Per germline, CDR1 GTSNPN and CDR2 SVGIG (reference sequence). The CDR3 has 14 amino acids. The CDR3 protein is CAWSARGSENIQYF. In nucleotides, the CDR3 is TGTGCCTGGAGTGCCAGGGGGTCCGAAAACATTCAGTACTTC.

CDR3 in DNA: TGTGCCAGCTCCGGGTTGGTCGGGGGGGATACGCAGTATTTT. It translates to CASSGLVGGDTQYF. The V and J genes are TRBV7-6 and TRBJ2-3; 7 positions agree with TRBD2. V lost 8 bases and J lost 6; bases outside the gene matches: 11. Germline V gives CDR1 SGHVS, CDR2 FNYEAQ. The CDR3 runs to 14 residues.

The chain employs TRBV2 and TRBJ1-1, with D unresolved. The CDR3 sequence is 14 residues long. Germline V gene data show CDR1 as SNHLY and CDR2 as FYNNEI. V was shortened by 2 bases and J by 1 base, with 8 bases between the two germline ends. CDR3 DNA: TGTGCCAGCAGTGAATGGCGACAGAACACTGAAGCTTTCTTT. Protein sequence: CASSEWRQNTEAFF.

CDR3 region: CASSFTRDRGLTGGNTIYF. In nucleotides, the CDR3 is TGTGCCAGCAGTTTCACCCGGGACAGGGGACTAACCGGAGGAAACACCATATATTTT. V is TRBV28 and J is TRBJ1-3, with 10 bases fitting TRBD1. The CDR3 length is 19 residues. The V segment lost 3 bases and the J segment 4 bases; nucleotides outside the gene matches: 15. Germline values: CDR1 MDHEN, CDR2 SYDVKM.

The chain joins TRBV27 to TRBJ2-2; TRBD2 agrees at 12 bases. Trimming took 8 bases from V and 8 from J; bases not matched to a gene: 12. The CDR3 consists of 16 residues. CDR1 MNHEY and CDR2 SMNVEV come from the germline V gene (reference sequence). The CDR3 loop reads CASRDRTSGIGGELFF. The CDR3 region has the DNA TGTGCCAGCCGAGACCGGACTAGCGGGATCGGTGGGGAGCTGTTTTTT.

The chain links TRBV4-1 to TRBJ1-4, with TRBD1 identical over 9 bases. Germline trimming cut 1 base from V and 7 bases from J; bases unmatched to any gene: 7. Germline CDR1 MGHRA, CDR2 YSYEKL. CDR3 size: 16 residues. This chain's CDR3 is CASSQGYGTGSEKLFF. CDR3 DNA: TGCGCCAGCAGCCAAGGTTATGGGACAGGGAGTGAAAAACTGTTTTTT.

Concerning this clone itself: Other DNA variants within this sample encode the same CDR3. This chain links TRBV9 with TRBJ2-1; 7 positions agree with TRBD1. The CDR3 runs to 14 residues. In germline, CDR1 is SGDLS, CDR2 YYNGEE. V lost 0 bases, J lost 4 bases, and 1 base stayed unmatched. The DNA for the CDR3 is TGTGCCAGCAGCGTAGGGGGACAGTACAATGAGCAGTTCTTC. The encoded protein is CASSVGGQYNEQFF.

The chain recombines TRBV13 with TRBJ2-5; D gene unclear. Germline lookup yields CDR1 PRHDT and CDR2 FYEKMQ (reference sequence). Between the trimmed V and J ends, which lost 5 bases and 2 bases, there was a span of 9 bases. There are 13 residues in the CDR3. The CDR3, as DNA: TGTGCCAGCAGCGGATACAGTCAAGAGACCCAGTACTTC. Translated: CASSGYSQETQYF.